The source of this T cell receptor beta chain is a study of tumor-infiltrating lymphocytes in primary liver carcinoma. From unsorted bulk tissue weighing roughly 17-34 mg, DNA and RNA were co-extracted. As for this clonotype: Germline is not matched at one junction end, which may reflect a read error.

CDR3 length: 11 residues. Germline values: CDR1 SGHAT, CDR2 FQNNGV. Starting from 500 ng of total RNA, TCR beta cDNA was produced with a primer in the constant region. Three nested multiplex PCR rounds, a slightly modified ARM-PCR, produced the libraries for TCR beta. A C-beta reverse primer and TRBV1-TRBV30 forward primers served in each of the first two PCR rounds, at 10 cycles apiece. A single record per CDR3 protein comes from TCRdb applying MiXCR to the multiplex PCR reads. This table holds 20,000 or so distinct CDR3 sequences, roughly 72% found once. The chain combines TRBV11-2 with TRBJ2-1, with 7 bases that match TRBD2. The specimen was liver tumor tissue from sampling region 1. The subset is: tumor region T1, superior pole. The TCR was taken from a man aged 35 to 55 with primary liver carcinoma and hepatitis B virus infection. In nucleotides, the CDR3 is TGTACTAGCAACCCAGGGCGGGAGCAATTCTTC. Translated: CTSNPGREQFF.